The 28 T cell receptor beta chains in this list originate from one sample, sequenced in a study of OX40 agonist ivuxolimab in advanced cancers. Measured with immunoSEQ multiplex PCR; TCRdb has only the in-frame clones, and not every one. The sample records more than 12,000 clones, more than 80% being singletons. Sequenced material: CD4+ or CD8+ T cells sorted from blood, taken in a trial of the OX40 agonist ivuxolimab. Source of these receptors: an adult with an advanced solid tumor such as melanoma, head and neck, liver or kidney cancer.

This clone came up a few times. V is TRBV10-3 and J is TRBJ1-2; the D gene is possibly TRBD1 (5 bases). In germline, CDR1 is ENHRY, CDR2 SYGVKD. This CDR3 comprises 14 residues. V was trimmed by 2 bases and J by 4 bases, leaving 11 bases between them. CDR3 DNA: TGTGCCATCAGTGAGGGAAAGGGGACCTATGGCTACACCTTC. It encodes CAISEGKGTYGYTF.

This chain connects TRBV5-8 to TRBJ2-7; 9 bases map to TRBD2. Looked up from germline, CDR1 is SGHTS and CDR2 is YDEGEE. The J segment lost 9 bases and the V segment lost 0 bases, leaving 10 bases of the junction unmatched. The CDR3 is 15 residues long. CDR3 nucleotides: TGTGCCAGCAGCTTGGTAGCGGGAGAATCCGACCGGCAGTACTTC. It translates to CASSLVAGESDRQYF.

The V gene is TRBV14, the J gene TRBJ2-7, with 9 nucleotides matching TRBD2. V was clipped by 5 bases and J by 3 bases; unmatched bases: 8. There are 15 residues in the CDR3. Germline loops: CDR1 SGHDN, CDR2 FVKESK. This chain's CDR3 is CASSGTGLAYYEQYF. The CDR3 DNA follows: TGTGCCAGCAGCGGGACTGGACTAGCGTACTACGAGCAGTACTTC.

The table lists this clone with a count of one. V is TRBV7-8 and J is TRBJ2-1, with D hard to call. V was clipped by 1 base and J by 7 bases, with 14 bases between them. Germline-derived CDR1 and CDR2 are SGHVS and FQNEAQ. The CDR3 covers 15 residues. CDR3 sequence reads: CASSLGADDRNEQFF. The CDR3 coding sequence is TGTGCCAGCAGCTTAGGTGCGGACGACCGGAATGAGCAGTTCTTC.

The chain employs TRBV28 and TRBJ2-7, with D uncertain. The ends were cut back, 7 bases at V and 7 bases at J, with 20 bases in the middle. Germline CDR1 is MDHEN and CDR2 is SYDVKM. This CDR3 is 14 amino acids long. The CDR3 loop reads CASKKGYPAGEQYF. DNA for the CDR3: TGTGCCAGCAAGAAGGGCTACCCCGCTGGTGAGCAGTACTTC.

V and J are TRBV7-8 and TRBJ2-7; TRBD2 aligns across 9 bases. CDR3 length: 14 amino acids. V shed 6 bases and J 4 bases; nucleotides not matched to a gene: 7. Looked up from germline, CDR1 is SGHVS and CDR2 is FQNEAQ. CDR3 in amino acids: CASSLSGSMYEQYF. CDR3 in DNA: TGTGCCAGCAGTCTTAGCGGGAGCATGTACGAGCAGTACTTC.

This clone was recorded only once. This rearrangement joins TRBV5-1 to TRBJ2-3; D not certain. With 4 bases removed from V and 2 bases from J, the gap between germline ends came to 14 bases. There are 15 residues in the CDR3. Germline loops: CDR1 SGHRS, CDR2 YFSETQ. In DNA form, the CDR3 reads TGCGCCAGCAGCACGACCCGGACCTACACAGATACGCAGTATTTT. Translating gives CASSTTRTYTDTQYF.

The genes are TRBV7-3 and TRBJ2-5; 9 nucleotides match TRBD1. CDR3 length equals 18 residues. J gave up 5 bases and V 1 base, and 14 bases lay outside the gene matches. The germline gives CDR1 SGHTA, CDR2 FQGTGA. The DNA for the CDR3 is TGTGCCAGCAGCTTAATGGGTAGCGCGGGACAGGGATTTGAGACCCAGTACTTC. Its protein product is CASSLMGSAGQGFETQYF.

The chain employs TRBV12-5 and TRBJ1-2, with 7 bases lining up with TRBD1. Germline V gene data show CDR1 as LGHNT and CDR2 as FRNRAP. V was clipped by 5 bases and J by 7 bases; unmatched bases: 10. CDR3 length: 14 residues. CDR3 residues: CASGPTPGQAGYTF. In DNA form, the CDR3 reads TGTGCTAGTGGTCCCACCCCCGGACAGGCTGGCTACACCTTC.

This clone was seen only once. The chain recombines TRBV29-1 with TRBJ1-4; no reliable D call. The CDR3 extends over 11 amino acids. CDR1 SQVTM and CDR2 ANQGSEA come from the germline V gene. Trimming removed 6 bases at V and 8 bases at J, with 10 bases between. DNA for the CDR3: TGCAGCGTCTACATTGGGGAAAAACTGTTTTTT. It translates to CSVYIGEKLFF.

The rearrangement joins TRBV2 to TRBJ2-1; D remains unclear. Trimming took off 6 bases at V and 6 bases at J, with 15 bases between the two ends. In germline, CDR1 is SNHLY, CDR2 FYNNEI. The CDR3 has 14 amino acids. CDR3 sequence reads: CASRTPGLINEQFF. CDR3 DNA sequence: TGTGCCAGCAGAACCCCGGGTTTAATCAATGAGCAGTTCTTC.

The rearrangement links TRBV6-4 to TRBJ2-7; 10 bases are a match to TRBD2. Germline V lookup: CDR1 MRHNA, CDR2 SNTAGT. Trimming at V came to 1 base and at J to 4 bases, leaving 10 bases not matched to a gene. The CDR3 spans 17 residues. Here the CDR3 DNA reads TGTGCCAGCAGTGACTGGCTAGCGGGAGAGCCTAGGTACGAGCAGTACTTC. Translating gives CASSDWLAGEPRYEQYF.

The CDR3 region is CASSQDLRGLVGNTDTQYF. CDR3 DNA sequence: TGTGCCAGCAGCCAAGATCTACGGGGACTAGTGGGAAACACAGATACGCAGTATTTT. The chain carries TRBV4-2 and TRBJ2-3; the match to TRBD2 covers 8 bases. The CDR3 is 19 residues long. CDR1 and CDR2 from the germline V gene are LGHNA and YNFKEQ. V was clipped by 0 bases and J by 2 bases; unmatched bases: 13.

This chain uses TRBV19 with TRBJ2-7; 9 positions agree with TRBD2. The length of the CDR3 is 15 residues. The ends lost 6 bases at V and 3 bases at J; junction bases unmatched: 9. In germline, CDR1 is LNHDA, CDR2 SQIVND (reference sequence). CDR3 loop: CASSPSGIPRYEQYF. The CDR3 nucleotides are TGTGCCAGTAGCCCTAGCGGGATCCCCCGCTACGAGCAGTACTTC.

The rearrangement links TRBV6-1 to TRBJ1-1; D gene unclear. Trimming shortened V by 1 base and J by 1 base, and 10 bases separated the two germline ends. The germline V gene has CDR1 MNHNS and CDR2 SASEGT. This CDR3 is built from 15 residues. The DNA for the CDR3 is TGTGCCAGCAGTGAAGAGGGTTGGGGGAACACTGAAGCTTTCTTT. As protein: CASSEEGWGNTEAFF.

The chain has TRBV11-2 and TRBJ2-2; tentatively, D is TRBD1 (6 bases). Germline V lookup: CDR1 SGHAT, CDR2 FQNNGV. The CDR3 covers 16 residues. Trimming cost V 3 bases and J 4 bases, with 15 bases left between them. CDR3: CASSFPPSDSTGELFF. CDR3 nucleotides: TGTGCCAGCAGCTTCCCTCCCTCGGACAGCACCGGGGAGCTGTTTTTT.

The genes are TRBV11-2 and TRBJ2-1, with 7 bases lining up with TRBD2. V gave up 8 bases and J gave up 8 bases; unmatched junction bases: 3. The CDR3 sequence is 11 residues long. Per germline, CDR1 SGHAT and CDR2 FQNNGV. The DNA of the CDR3 is TGTGCCAGCGGGGGGGGTCATGAGCAGTTCTTC. Translating gives CASGGGHEQFF.

This clone is a singleton in its sample. V is TRBV27 and J is TRBJ2-7, with 8 nucleotides matching TRBD1. V gave up 5 bases and J gave up 5 bases; unmatched junction bases: 2. CDR3 length: 12 residues. CDR1 is MNHEY and CDR2 is SMNVEV in the germline V gene (reference sequence). The CDR3 region is CASSLTGDEQYF. The CDR3 DNA follows: TGTGCCAGCAGTCTGACAGGGGACGAGCAGTACTTC.

The V and J genes are TRBV5-1 and TRBJ1-1; D is unresolved. Germline assignment: CDR1 SGHRS and CDR2 YFSETQ. V was pared by 0 bases and J by 5 bases, with 8 bases between. This CDR3 has 13 residues. The CDR3 protein is CASSLEQWTEAFF. The CDR3, as DNA: TGCGCCAGCAGCTTGGAACAGTGGACTGAAGCTTTCTTT.

V and J are TRBV27 and TRBJ2-7; D not certain. Germline V gives CDR1 MNHEY, CDR2 SMNVEV (reference sequence). Trimming removed 6 bases from V and 2 bases from J, with 17 bases in between. This CDR3 has 15 amino acids. CDR3 loop: CASRGFNERAYEQYF. The CDR3 nucleotides read TGTGCCAGCAGGGGGTTCAATGAAAGGGCCTACGAGCAGTACTTC.

The CDR3 nucleotides read TGTGCCAGCAGCCCGGGACCGCTACGGGGAAACACCATATATTTT. Its protein is CASSPGPLRGNTIYF. The V and J genes are TRBV14 and TRBJ1-3, with a weak D call TRBD1 (5 bases). V was shortened by 4 bases and J by 4 bases, with 14 bases between the two germline ends. CDR1 is SGHDN, CDR2 FVKESK, per germline. This CDR3 contains 15 residues.

J is TRBJ1-1 and V is TRBV9; 9 positions match TRBD1. CDR1 is SGDLS, CDR2 YYNGEE, per germline. This CDR3 is 18 amino acids long. The junction had 9 bases not matched to a gene; V was cut back by 0 bases and J by 0 bases. The CDR3 reads CASSVDMGGQGMNTEAFF. CDR3 sequence (DNA): TGTGCCAGCAGCGTAGACATGGGGGGACAGGGAATGAACACTGAAGCTTTCTTT.

This chain joins TRBV11-2 and TRBJ2-7, with TRBD1 identical over 8 bases. This CDR3 spans 16 amino acids. Looked up from germline, CDR1 is SGHAT and CDR2 is FQNNGV. V gave up 5 bases and J gave up 2 bases; unmatched junction bases: 11. The CDR3 nucleotides are TGTGCCAGCAGCACAGGGGGTAGTAAGAACCCCTACGAGCAGTACTTC. This encodes CASSTGGSKNPYEQYF.

The chain joins TRBV27 to TRBJ2-2, with D unresolved. The germline V gene has CDR1 MNHEY and CDR2 SMNVEV (reference sequence). This CDR3 has 14 residues. The V gene lost 7 bases and the J gene lost 1 base, with 10 bases spanning the gap. CDR3 protein: CASTWGWNTGELFF. The CDR3 DNA sequence: TGTGCCAGCACTTGGGGTTGGAACACCGGGGAGCTGTTTTTT.

The rearrangement uses TRBV6-5 and TRBJ2-7; TRBD2 agrees at 9 bases. This CDR3 region has 15 residues. The V gene end was trimmed by 0 bases and the J gene end by 6 bases; junction bases not matched to a gene: 6. Per germline, CDR1 MNHEY and CDR2 SVGAGI. The chain's CDR3 is CASSYSSAGGLEQYF. The CDR3 bases are TGTGCCAGCAGTTACTCGTCTGCGGGAGGGCTCGAGCAGTACTTC.

This sequence joins TRBV7-6 and TRBJ2-3, with a possible D match to TRBD2 (6 bases). Trimming removed 1 base at V and 2 bases at J, with 7 bases between. Germline V gives CDR1 SGHVS, CDR2 FNYEAQ. The CDR3 spans 14 residues. This CDR3 reads CASSLGGNTDTQYF. As DNA, the CDR3 is TGTGCCAGCAGCTTAGGCGGGAACACAGATACGCAGTATTTT.

Only one count was recorded for this clone. J is TRBJ2-7 and V is TRBV6-1; TRBD2 matches 7 bases. The trim removed 2 bases at V and 0 bases at J, leaving 4 bases unmatched. Germline values: CDR1 MNHNS, CDR2 SASEGT. CDR3 length: 15 residues. CDR3 nucleotide sequence: TGTGCCAGCAGTGAATGGCGGGAGACCTCCTACGAGCAGTACTTC. Translated: CASSEWRETSYEQYF.

This clone was observed a single time. The chain combines TRBV28 with TRBJ2-1; no firm D call. Germline CDR1 reads MDHEN; CDR2 reads SYDVKM. Trimming shortened V by 1 base and J by 9 bases, and 13 bases separated the two germline ends. CDR3 length: 14 amino acids. The CDR3 nucleotides read TGTGCCAGCAGTTTATTGAACGAACTTCTTGAGCAGTTCTTC. This translates into CASSLLNELLEQFF.